The 24 T cell receptor beta chains in this list originate from one sample, sequenced in a study of CD8 T cells in Susac syndrome. An input of about 0.5 to 1 ug of RNA was subjected to reverse transcription using random hexamers. MiXCR, applied by TCRdb to the immunoSEQ multiplex PCR reads, yields one record per CDR3 protein. The data contain 70,000 to 100,000 distinct CDR3 sequences, 96% of them singletons. Material: CD8+ T cells from PBMCs. The receptors were sampled from a human donor with Susac syndrome.

The genes are TRBV6-2 or TRBV6-3 and TRBJ2-5; D not certain. V lost 7 bases and J lost 1, with 4 bases in between. CDR1 is MNHEY, CDR2 SVGEGT, per germline. The length of the CDR3 is 11 residues. CDR3 sequence: CASNLQETQYF. The CDR3, as DNA: TGTGCCAGCAACCTCCAAGAGACCCAGTACTTC.

This sequence joins TRBV28 and TRBJ1-2, with D uncertain. V lost 7 bases to trimming and J lost 1 base, with 13 bases between them. This CDR3 spans 14 amino acids. Germline V lookup: CDR1 MDHEN, CDR2 SYDVKM. This chain's CDR3 is CASTPGRGNYGYTF. The CDR3 coding sequence is TGTGCCAGCACCCCCGGGAGAGGTAACTATGGCTACACCTTC.

The chain carries TRBV7-2 and TRBJ2-5; D may be TRBD1 (5 bases). This CDR3 region has 13 residues. Trimming removed 4 bases at V and 5 bases at J, with 11 bases between. Germline CDR1 and CDR2: SGHTA and FQGNSA. CDR3 loop: CASSSGIAETQYF. The CDR3 nucleotides are TGTGCCAGCAGCTCAGGGATCGCGGAGACCCAGTACTTC.

This chain joins TRBV4-3 and TRBJ1-1, with unresolved D. V shed 3 bases and J shed 3 bases, with 11 bases lying between them. The CDR3 is 14 amino acids. Germline assignment: CDR1 LGHNA and CDR2 YSLEER. The CDR3 DNA is TGCGCCAGCAGCCAGGGGTTGGTGGACACTGAAGCTTTCTTT. Amino acids: CASSQGLVDTEAFF.

This clonotype has just one count. The V call is TRBV29-1, the J call TRBJ2-7; 8 bases line up with TRBD1. The V segment lost 3 bases and the J segment 6 bases; nucleotides outside the gene matches: 7. From germline, CDR1 is SQVTM and CDR2 ANQGSEA. The CDR3 is 13 amino acids. The CDR3 here is CSVERTGPIEQYF. DNA of the CDR3: TGCAGCGTTGAGAGGACAGGGCCCATCGAGCAGTACTTC.

This chain links TRBV7-8 with TRBJ2-7; the D gene is possibly TRBD1 (5 bases). Germline CDR1 SGHVS, CDR2 FQNEAQ. The CDR3 sequence is 17 residues long. The V and J ends lost 3 bases and 0 bases respectively, with 18 bases between them. Here the CDR3 reads CASSFTSLGPASYEQYF. The CDR3 coding sequence is TGTGCCAGCAGCTTCACTTCTCTGGGGCCCGCCTCCTACGAGCAGTACTTC.

The chain is built from TRBV29-1 and TRBJ1-2; TRBD1 aligns across 7 bases. Unmatched junction bases numbered 6, after V lost 3 bases and J lost 5 bases. Per germline, CDR1 SQVTM and CDR2 ANQGSEA. The CDR3 sequence is 13 residues long. CDR3 DNA sequence: TGCAGCGTTGAGGACAGGTGGTGGTATGGCTACACCTTC. Translated: CSVEDRWWYGYTF.

This chain uses TRBV6-2 or TRBV6-3 with TRBJ2-1; D may be TRBD2 (6 bases). Trimming removed 4 bases from V and 9 bases from J, with 16 bases in between. Germline V CDR1 and CDR2: MNHEY, SVGEGT. This CDR3 has 14 residues. CDR3 residues: CASSSSGGAGEQFF. CDR3 nucleotide sequence: TGTGCCAGCAGTTCCTCCGGGGGAGCCGGTGAGCAGTTCTTC.

The genes are TRBV3-1 and TRBJ2-7, with 7 bases identical to TRBD2. This CDR3 contains 15 residues. V gave up 4 bases and J gave up 3 bases; unmatched junction bases: 9. Germline V gene sequence: CDR1 LGHDT, CDR2 YNNKEL (reference sequence). The CDR3 DNA follows: TGTGCCAGCAGCCCCAGCGGGATCGATAGCTACGAGCAGTACTTC. It codes for CASSPSGIDSYEQYF.

V gene TRBV5-1 combines with J gene TRBJ1-1, with no clear D. Germline CDR1 SGHRS, CDR2 YFSETQ. The ends were cut back, 0 bases at V and 0 bases at J, with 9 bases in the middle. This CDR3 has 15 amino acids. The chain's CDR3 is CASSLGWAMNTEAFF. In DNA form, the CDR3 reads TGCGCCAGCAGCTTGGGATGGGCCATGAACACTGAAGCTTTCTTT. Full variable domain (missing parts from reference TRBV5-1 and TRBJ1-1): KAGVTQTPRYLIKTRGQQVTLSCSPISGHRSVSWYQQTPGQGLQFLFEYFSETQRNKGNFPGRFSGRQFSNSRSEMNVSTLELGDSALYLCASSLGWAMNTEAFFGQGTRLTVV.

The chain links TRBV14 to TRBJ1-1; D possibly corresponds to TRBD1 (6 bases). CDR3 size: 16 residues. CDR1 and CDR2 from the germline V gene are SGHDN and FVKESK. Trimming shortened V by 0 bases and J by 0 bases, and 11 bases separated the two germline ends. The CDR3 sequence: CASSQDRNRVNTEAFF. CDR3 coding DNA: TGTGCCAGCAGCCAAGACAGGAACAGGGTGAACACTGAAGCTTTCTTT.

The gene calls are TRBV5-1 and TRBJ2-5, with D possibly being TRBD1 (6 bases). V gave up 3 bases and J gave up 3 bases, with 24 bases separating them. The germline V gene encodes CDR1 SGHRS and CDR2 YFSETQ. The CDR3 spans 18 residues. The CDR3 protein is CASSYPRLTGRGEETQYF. DNA for the CDR3: TGCGCCAGCAGCTATCCCCGCCTAACAGGGAGAGGAGAAGAGACCCAGTACTTC.

The chain uses TRBV30 and TRBJ1-2; 7 nucleotides line up with TRBD1. Looked up from germline, CDR1 is GTSNPN and CDR2 is SVGIG (reference sequence). After removal of 0 bases from V and 2 bases from J, the junction contained 6 bases not matched to a gene. The CDR3 extends over 15 amino acids. CDR3 region: CAWSVADRANYGYTF. The CDR3 DNA follows: TGTGCCTGGAGTGTAGCCGACAGGGCAAACTATGGCTACACCTTC.

The chain recombines TRBV12-3 or TRBV12-4 with TRBJ2-2, with a possible D match to TRBD1 (6 bases). CDR3 length: 18 amino acids. The V and J ends lost 5 bases and 0 bases respectively, with 19 bases between them. The chain's CDR3 is CASSPYYPGTPNTGELFF. The CDR3 nucleotides read TGTGCCAGCAGTCCCTACTATCCCGGGACACCGAACACCGGGGAGCTGTTTTTT.

The chain combines TRBV29-1 with TRBJ2-2, with D uncertain. Trimming removed 1 base at V and 1 base at J, with 7 bases between. The CDR3 length is 14 residues. Germline assignment: CDR1 SQVTM and CDR2 ANQGSEA. Written as DNA, the CDR3 is TGCAGCGTTGAAGGGCACAGGAACACCGGGGAGCTGTTTTTT. Its translation is CSVEGHRNTGELFF.

CDR3 nucleotides: TGCAGTGCTAGAACTCCACAGGAGGGGGGCTACACCTTC. The encoded protein is CSARTPQEGGYTF. This chain links TRBV20-1 with TRBJ1-2, with a weak D call TRBD1 (5 bases). V was trimmed by 2 bases and J by 8 bases, leaving 15 bases between them. Germline V gene lookup returns CDR1 DFQATT and CDR2 SNEGSKA (reference sequence). The CDR3 spans 13 residues.

This clonotype was observed a single time. V gene TRBV29-1 combines with J gene TRBJ1-2; 10 bases map to TRBD1. The germline V gene encodes CDR1 SQVTM and CDR2 ANQGSEA. The CDR3 runs 15 residues. V lost 3 bases to trimming and J lost 2 bases; unmatched junction nucleotides: 6. The CDR3 bases are TGCAGCGTTGAGAACCGACAGGGGGCGAACTATGGCTACACCTTC. It yields the protein CSVENRQGANYGYTF.

V and J are TRBV7-2 and TRBJ1-2, with a tentative D call TRBD1 (6 bases). Per the germline V gene, CDR1 is SGHTA and CDR2 is FQGNSA. The CDR3 extends over 14 amino acids. The ends were cut back, 6 bases at V and 4 bases at J, with 15 bases in the middle. The CDR3 DNA reads as TGTGCCAGCAGGGCAACAGGGACCCTCTATGGCTACACCTTC. This codes for CASRATGTLYGYTF. The full variable domain, in which reference TRBV7-2 and TRBJ1-2 provide the parts outside the CDR3, is GAGVSQSPSNKVTEKGKDVELRCDPISGHTALYWYRQSLGQGLEFLIYFQGNSAPDKSGLPSDRFSAERTGGSVSTLTIQRTQQEDSAVYLCASRATGTLYGYTFGSGTRLTVV.

V usage is TRBV6-6 and J usage is TRBJ1-2; TRBD1 agrees at 10 bases. The germline V gene has CDR1 MNHNY and CDR2 SVGAGI (reference sequence). The V gene end was trimmed by 2 bases and the J gene end by 7 bases; junction bases not matched to a gene: 10. This CDR3 has 16 amino acids. This CDR3 reads CASSYPGTGAPLGYTF. The CDR3 nucleotides are TGTGCCAGCAGTTACCCCGGGACAGGGGCGCCGCTTGGCTACACCTTC.

CDR3 sequence: CASSLTDFYGYTF. CDR3 in DNA: TGTGCCAGCAGCTTAACGGACTTTTATGGCTACACCTTC. V and J are TRBV6-5 and TRBJ1-2; D gene ambiguous. V lost 6 bases, J lost 5 bases, and 13 bases lay in between. The CDR3 totals 13 residues. Germline V lookup: CDR1 MNHEY, CDR2 SVGAGI.

For the CDR3, the DNA is TGCAGTGCTCGGGGTTTGTACCAAGAGACCCAGTACTTC. This translates into CSARGLYQETQYF. The chain links TRBV20-1 to TRBJ2-5; D possibly corresponds to TRBD2 (5 bases). Germline V CDR1 and CDR2: DFQATT, SNEGSKA (reference sequence). Deletions cut 5 bases from V and 0 bases from J, with 10 bases between. This CDR3 comprises 13 residues.

The gene calls are TRBV12-3 or TRBV12-4 and TRBJ2-7; D call uncertain. The V and J ends lost 3 bases and 2 bases respectively, with 11 bases between them. The CDR3 runs 14 residues. CDR3 sequence reads: CASSFPGHPYEQYF. CDR3 nucleotide sequence: TGTGCCAGCAGTTTTCCAGGCCACCCCTACGAGCAGTACTTC.

The J gene is TRBJ1-2, the V gene TRBV20-1; a weak D match, TRBD1 (5 bases). Looked up from germline, CDR1 is DFQATT and CDR2 is SNEGSKA (reference sequence). Trimming removed 3 bases from V and 2 bases from J, with 10 bases in between. This CDR3 contains 13 residues. CDR3 sequence: CSARPRTNYGYTF. The CDR3 region has the DNA TGCAGTGCTAGGCCCAGGACAAACTATGGCTACACCTTC.

This clonotype was observed a single time. This chain joins TRBV7-2 and TRBJ1-5, with a tentative D call TRBD1 (6 bases). The CDR3 is 16 amino acids. In germline, CDR1 is SGHTA, CDR2 FQGNSA. The V end was cut by 4 bases, the J end by 6 bases, with 19 bases between. The CDR3 DNA reads as TGTGCCAGCAGCTATAGCTTTGGGGGGCGAGGTCAGCCCCAGCATTTT. It translates to CASSYSFGGRGQPQHF.